This T cell receptor (beta chain) was documented in a study of T-cell reconstitution after alpha-beta-depleted transplantation in children. Unique molecular identifiers were incorporated into the prepared TCRbeta library. TCRdb re-derived calls from the PCR reads in MiXCR, one entry per CDR3 protein. Of fewer than 700,000 distinct CDR3 sequences detected, 10% to 15% appear once; the ten largest clones hold 2% to 2.5%. Study findings and constraints: Several hundred expanded graft clones reportedly supplied alpha-beta T cells about two months after transplant. T cells produced anew were the main source of T-cell counts and diversity one year after transplant.

This CDR3 contains 10 residues. Per germline, CDR1 SQVTM and CDR2 ANQGSEA. Trimming cost V 5 bases and J 2 bases, with 2 bases left between them. On this clonotype itself: The antigen is not known.

V and J are TRBV29-1 and TRBJ2-3; D unresolved. The TCR originated in a male patient younger than 18 who had a stem cell transplant for acute myeloid leukemia, so the T cells may come from the graft donor. Sample: PBMCs, mostly from graft donor cells, taken 360 days after TCRalphabeta/CD19-depleted stem cell transplant. The CDR3 DNA is TGCAGCGTTACCACAGATACGCAGTATTTT. Translation: CSVTTDTQYF.